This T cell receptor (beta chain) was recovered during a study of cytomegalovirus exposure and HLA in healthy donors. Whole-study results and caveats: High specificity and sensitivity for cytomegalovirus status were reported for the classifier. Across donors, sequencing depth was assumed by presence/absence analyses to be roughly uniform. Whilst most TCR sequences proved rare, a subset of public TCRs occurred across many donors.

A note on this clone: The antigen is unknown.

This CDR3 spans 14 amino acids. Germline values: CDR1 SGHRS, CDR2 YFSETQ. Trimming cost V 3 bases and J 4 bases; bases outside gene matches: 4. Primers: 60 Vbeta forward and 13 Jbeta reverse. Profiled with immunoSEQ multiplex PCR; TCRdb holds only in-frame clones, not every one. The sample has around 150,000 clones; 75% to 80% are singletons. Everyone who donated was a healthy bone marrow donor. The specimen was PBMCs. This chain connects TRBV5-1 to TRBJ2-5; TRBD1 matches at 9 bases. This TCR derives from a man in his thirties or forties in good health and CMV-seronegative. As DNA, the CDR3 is TGCGCCAGCAGCTCCGGACAGGGGAGAGAGACCCAGTACTTC. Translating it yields CASSSGQGRETQYF.